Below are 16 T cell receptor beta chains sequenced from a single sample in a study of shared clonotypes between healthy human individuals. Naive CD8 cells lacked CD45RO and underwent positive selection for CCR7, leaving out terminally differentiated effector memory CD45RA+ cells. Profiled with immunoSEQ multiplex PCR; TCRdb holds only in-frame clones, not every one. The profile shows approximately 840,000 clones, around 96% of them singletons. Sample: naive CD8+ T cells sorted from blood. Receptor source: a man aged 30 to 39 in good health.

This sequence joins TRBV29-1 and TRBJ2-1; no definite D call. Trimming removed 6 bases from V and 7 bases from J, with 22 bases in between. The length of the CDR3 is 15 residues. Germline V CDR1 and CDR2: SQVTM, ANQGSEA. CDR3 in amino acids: CSVRLPDQPLNEQFF. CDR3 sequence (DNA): TGCAGCGTCCGATTGCCTGACCAACCGTTGAATGAGCAGTTCTTC.

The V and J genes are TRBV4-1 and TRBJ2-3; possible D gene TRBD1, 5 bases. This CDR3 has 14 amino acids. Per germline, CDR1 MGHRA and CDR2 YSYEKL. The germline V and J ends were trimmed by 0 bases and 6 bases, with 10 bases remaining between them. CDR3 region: CASSQETELDTQYF. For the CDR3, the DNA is TGCGCCAGCAGCCAAGAGACAGAATTGGATACGCAGTATTTT.

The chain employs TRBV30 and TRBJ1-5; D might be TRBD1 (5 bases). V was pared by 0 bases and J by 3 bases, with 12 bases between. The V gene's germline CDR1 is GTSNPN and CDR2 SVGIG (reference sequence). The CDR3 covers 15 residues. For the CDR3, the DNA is TGTGCCTGGAGTGTGGGACCAGGGATCAATCAGCCCCAGCATTTT. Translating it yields CAWSVGPGINQPQHF. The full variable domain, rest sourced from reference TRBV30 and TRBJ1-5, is SQTIHQWPATLVQPVGSPLSLECTVEGTSNPNLYWYRQAAGRGLQLLFYSVGIGQISSEVPQNLSASRPQDRQFILSSKKLLLSDSGFYLCAWSVGPGINQPQHFGDGTRLSIL.

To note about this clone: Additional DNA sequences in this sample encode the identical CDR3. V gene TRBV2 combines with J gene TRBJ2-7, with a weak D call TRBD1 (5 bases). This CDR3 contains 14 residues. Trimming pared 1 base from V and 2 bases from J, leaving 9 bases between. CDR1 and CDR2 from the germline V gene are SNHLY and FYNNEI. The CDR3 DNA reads TGTGCCAGCAGTGAAGGGCAGGGAACCTACGAGCAGTACTTC. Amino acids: CASSEGQGTYEQYF.

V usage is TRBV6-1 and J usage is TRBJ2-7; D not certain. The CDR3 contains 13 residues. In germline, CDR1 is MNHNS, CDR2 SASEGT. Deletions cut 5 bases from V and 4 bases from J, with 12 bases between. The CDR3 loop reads CASSKDVSYEQYF. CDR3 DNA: TGTGCCAGCAGTAAGGATGTTTCGTACGAGCAGTACTTC.

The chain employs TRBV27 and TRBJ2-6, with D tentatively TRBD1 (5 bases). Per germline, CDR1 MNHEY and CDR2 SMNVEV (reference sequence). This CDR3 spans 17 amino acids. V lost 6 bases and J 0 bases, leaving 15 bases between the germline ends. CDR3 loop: CASRQGWESSGANVLTF. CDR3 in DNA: TGTGCCAGCAGGCAGGGTTGGGAAAGCTCTGGGGCCAACGTCCTGACTTTC. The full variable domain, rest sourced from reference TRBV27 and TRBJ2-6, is EAQVTQNPRYLITVTGKKLTVTCSQNMNHEYMSWYRQDPGLGLRQIYYSMNVEVTDKGDVPEGYKVSRKEKRNFPLILESPSPNQTSLYFCASRQGWESSGANVLTFGAGSRLTVL.

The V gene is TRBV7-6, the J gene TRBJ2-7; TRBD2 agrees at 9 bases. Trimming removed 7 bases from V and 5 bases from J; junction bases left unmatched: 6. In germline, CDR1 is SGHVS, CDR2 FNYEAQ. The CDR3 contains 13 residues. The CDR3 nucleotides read TGTGCCAGCACCAGCGGGAGGCTGGACGAGCAGTACTTC. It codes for CASTSGRLDEQYF.

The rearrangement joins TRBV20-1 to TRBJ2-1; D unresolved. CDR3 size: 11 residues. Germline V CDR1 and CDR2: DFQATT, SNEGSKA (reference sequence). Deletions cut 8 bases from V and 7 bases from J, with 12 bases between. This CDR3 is CSPGRGNEQFF. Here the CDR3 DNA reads TGCAGTCCAGGACGTGGGAATGAGCAGTTCTTC.

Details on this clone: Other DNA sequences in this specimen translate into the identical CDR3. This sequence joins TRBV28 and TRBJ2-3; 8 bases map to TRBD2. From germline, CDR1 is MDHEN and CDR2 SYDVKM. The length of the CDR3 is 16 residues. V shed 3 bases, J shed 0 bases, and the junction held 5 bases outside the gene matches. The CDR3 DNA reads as TGTGCCAGCAGTTTTTTGGCGGGAGGTAGCACAGATACGCAGTATTTT. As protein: CASSFLAGGSTDTQYF.

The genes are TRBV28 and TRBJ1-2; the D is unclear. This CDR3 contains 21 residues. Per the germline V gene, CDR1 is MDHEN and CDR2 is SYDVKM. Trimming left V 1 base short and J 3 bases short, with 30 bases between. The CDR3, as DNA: TGTGCCAGCAGTTTATTCACTCTAAAAACAGTGACTTTGGGGTATGACTATGGCTACACCTTC. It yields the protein CASSLFTLKTVTLGYDYGYTF.

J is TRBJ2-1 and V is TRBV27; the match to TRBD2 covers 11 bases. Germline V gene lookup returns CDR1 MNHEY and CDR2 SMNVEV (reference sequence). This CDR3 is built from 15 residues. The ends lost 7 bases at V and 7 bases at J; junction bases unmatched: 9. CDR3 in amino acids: CASTDLAGGWNEQFF. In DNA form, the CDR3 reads TGTGCCAGCACGGACCTAGCGGGAGGCTGGAATGAGCAGTTCTTC.

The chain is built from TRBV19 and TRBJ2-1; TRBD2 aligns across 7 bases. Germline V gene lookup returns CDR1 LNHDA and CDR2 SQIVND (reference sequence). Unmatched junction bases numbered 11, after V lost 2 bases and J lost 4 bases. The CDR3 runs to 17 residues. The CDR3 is CASSIWGYLAEYNEQFF. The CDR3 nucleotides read TGTGCCAGTAGTATATGGGGCTATCTAGCGGAGTACAATGAGCAGTTCTTC.

The CDR3 sequence is CASGPGLAGDGRNEQFF. In DNA, the CDR3 is TGTGCTAGTGGTCCTGGACTAGCGGGAGATGGAAGGAATGAGCAGTTCTTC. The chain combines TRBV12-5 with TRBJ2-1; 13 nucleotides line up with TRBD2. This CDR3 is 17 amino acids long. CDR1 and CDR2 (germline): LGHNT, FRNRAP. V lost 5 bases to trimming and J lost 7 bases; unmatched junction nucleotides: 11.

The CDR3 here is CASSQGLWEGQETQYF. DNA of the CDR3: TGCGCCAGCAGTCAAGGTCTATGGGAGGGCCAAGAGACCCAGTACTTC. This sequence joins TRBV23-1 and TRBJ2-5; 7 bases agree with TRBD2. TRBV23-1 is marked as an open reading frame, function uncertain. This CDR3 contains 16 residues. V gave up 2 bases and J gave up 1 base; unmatched junction bases: 7.

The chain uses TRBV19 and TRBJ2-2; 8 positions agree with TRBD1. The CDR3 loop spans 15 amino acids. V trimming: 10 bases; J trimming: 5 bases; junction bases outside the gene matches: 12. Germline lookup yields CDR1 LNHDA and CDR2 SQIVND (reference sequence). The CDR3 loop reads CATGTGLFQTGELFF. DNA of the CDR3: TGTGCCACCGGGACAGGCCTGTTTCAAACCGGGGAGCTGTTTTTT. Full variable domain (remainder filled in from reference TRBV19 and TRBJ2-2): DGGITQSPKYLFRKEGQNVTLSCEQNLNHDAMYWYRQDPGQGLRLIYYSQIVNDFQKGDIAEGYSVSREKKESFPLTVTSAQKNPTAFYLCATGTGLFQTGELFFGEGSRLTVL.

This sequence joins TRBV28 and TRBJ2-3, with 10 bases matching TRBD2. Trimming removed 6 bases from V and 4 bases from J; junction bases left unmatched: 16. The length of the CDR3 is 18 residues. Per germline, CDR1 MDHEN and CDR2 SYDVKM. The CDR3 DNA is TGTGCCAGCAGCTCCTCATCCACCGTAGCGGGAGGTTCAGATACGCAGTATTTT. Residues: CASSSSSTVAGGSDTQYF.